Presented here are 13 T cell receptor beta chains from one specimen sequenced in a study of blood T cell repertoires in COVID-19. The method was immunoSEQ multiplex PCR; TCRdb's version includes in-frame clones alone and lacks a portion of them. The sample consists of about 150,000 clones, roughly 84% of them appearing once. Input material: peripheral blood. These receptors all come from a woman in her fifties or sixties with COVID-19, enrolled during active disease.

This rearrangement joins TRBV11-3 to TRBJ1-1; possible D gene TRBD1, 5 bases. CDR3 size: 16 residues. V was cut by 1 base and J by 4 bases, with 16 bases left in between. From germline, CDR1 is SGHNT and CDR2 YENEEA. CDR3 bases: TGTGCCAGCAGCTTAGGGCGGGGTCGCGGGGCCACTGAAGCTTTCTTT. It is translated as CASSLGRGRGATEAFF. The full variable domain, completed using reference TRBV11-3 and TRBJ1-1, is EAGVVQSPRYKIIEKKQPVAFWCNPISGHNTLYWYLQNLGQGPELLIRYENEEAVDDSQLPKDRFSAERLKGVDSTLKIQPAELGDSAVYLCASSLGRGRGATEAFFGQGTRLTVV.

The chain has TRBV29-1 and TRBJ2-5; maybe TRBD1 (6 bases). Trimming removed 6 bases at V and 0 bases at J, with 8 bases between. This CDR3 region has 12 residues. Germline V gene sequence: CDR1 SQVTM, CDR2 ANQGSEA. CDR3 protein: CSVRTDQETQYF. The CDR3 DNA reads TGCAGCGTCCGGACAGACCAAGAGACCCAGTACTTC.

The chain links TRBV27 to TRBJ1-1; 7 positions match TRBD1. Germline trimming cut 0 bases from V and 6 bases from J; bases unmatched to any gene: 1. The CDR3 runs 13 residues. Germline CDR1 and CDR2: MNHEY and SMNVEV (reference sequence). This CDR3 reads CASSLSGTAEAFF. In nucleotides, the CDR3 is TGTGCCAGCAGTTTATCAGGGACAGCTGAAGCTTTCTTT.

The chain joins TRBV11-2 to TRBJ2-1; the D is unclear. The germline V gene has CDR1 SGHAT and CDR2 FQNNGV. Between the trimmed V and J ends, which lost 5 bases and 2 bases, there was a span of 22 bases. The CDR3 covers 18 residues. CDR3 region: CASSIPDHQVRPYNEQFF. The CDR3 bases are TGTGCCAGCAGCATACCAGACCATCAGGTCCGCCCCTACAATGAGCAGTTCTTC.

The chain combines TRBV15 with TRBJ2-1; 7 bases map to TRBD2. The CDR3 runs 16 residues. Germline V gene data show CDR1 as LNHNV and CDR2 as YYDKDF (reference sequence). J lost 4 bases, V lost 0 bases, and 6 bases had no gene match. CDR3 DNA: TGTGCCACCAGCAGAGAAGCCCTAGCGGCGTACAATGAGCAGTTCTTC. This translates into CATSREALAAYNEQFF. The whole variable domain, remainder taken from reference TRBV15 and TRBJ2-1, is DAMVIQNPRYQVTQFGKPVTLSCSQTLNHNVMYWYQQKSSQAPKLLFHYYDKDFNNEADTPDNFQSRRPNTSFCFLDIRSPGLGDTAMYLCATSREALAAYNEQFFGPGTRLTVL.

The genes are TRBV24-1 and TRBJ2-1, with TRBD1 as a possible D gene (5 bases). The CDR3 spans 16 residues. Germline values: CDR1 KGHDR, CDR2 SFDVKD. Trimming cost V 1 base and J 4 bases, with 13 bases left between them. In nucleotides, the CDR3 is TGTGCCACCAGTGATTTTAGAGACAGTTCTTACAATGAGCAGTTCTTC. This sequence encodes CATSDFRDSSYNEQFF.

This chain joins TRBV10-3 and TRBJ1-6; 9 nucleotides agree with TRBD1. V shed 1 base and J 10 bases; nucleotides not matched to a gene: 5. The CDR3 length is 15 residues. Germline V gives CDR1 ENHRY, CDR2 SYGVKD. The CDR3 region is CAISEYTGGGSPLHF. The CDR3 DNA follows: TGTGCCATCAGTGAGTATACAGGGGGCGGATCACCCCTCCACTTT.

The chain carries TRBV19 and TRBJ2-5, with D possibly matching TRBD2 (5 bases). CDR1 and CDR2 (germline): LNHDA, SQIVND (reference sequence). This CDR3 contains 15 residues. Trimming removed 1 base from V and 7 bases from J, with 16 bases in between. CDR3 DNA: TGTGCCAGTAGTATAGGGATTCAAGCGGACGGGACCCAGTACTTC. Translating gives CASSIGIQADGTQYF.

This clone is a singleton in its sample. V is TRBV18 and J is TRBJ1-2; 8 nucleotides match TRBD1. The CDR3 spans 14 residues. Per the germline V gene, CDR1 is KGHSH and CDR2 is LQKENI. V was clipped by 8 bases and J by 1 base; unmatched bases: 6. CDR3 region: CASQGQAHNYGYTF. CDR3 sequence (DNA): TGTGCCAGCCAGGGACAGGCACATAACTATGGCTACACCTTC.

V is TRBV24-1 and J is TRBJ2-1, with 10 nucleotides matching TRBD2. V lost 0 bases and J lost 10; bases outside the gene matches: 8. Germline CDR1 is KGHDR and CDR2 is SFDVKD. This CDR3 is 16 amino acids long. The CDR3 loop is CATSDLRAGGRREQFF. As DNA, the CDR3 is TGTGCCACCAGTGATTTGCGAGCGGGGGGGCGTAGGGAGCAGTTCTTC.

V usage is TRBV12-3 or TRBV12-4 and J usage is TRBJ2-2; D perhaps matches TRBD2 (6 bases). The CDR3 contains 12 residues. CDR3 sequence: CGAGRDTGELFF. DNA for the CDR3: TGTGGGGCGGGGCGCGACACCGGGGAGCTGTTTTTT.

This clone was counted a single time. This sequence joins TRBV6-5 and TRBJ1-5; 7 positions match TRBD1. The CDR3 contains 13 residues. Germline CDR1 and CDR2: MNHEY and SVGAGI. The V gene end was trimmed by 7 bases and the J gene end by 2 bases; junction bases not matched to a gene: 2. The CDR3 bases are TGTGCCAGCACCGGACAGGGCAATCAGCCCCAGCATTTT. Translated, it gives CASTGQGNQPQHF.

The chain couples TRBV9 to TRBJ1-2, with 9 bases lining up with TRBD1. From germline, CDR1 is SGDLS and CDR2 YYNGEE. Trimming at V came to 4 bases and at J to 4 bases, leaving 5 bases not matched to a gene. This CDR3 region has 14 residues. CDR3 in amino acids: CASSRTGVSYGYTF. DNA of the CDR3: TGTGCCAGCAGCAGGACAGGGGTGTCCTATGGCTACACCTTC.